These 9 T cell receptor beta chains were all obtained from the same sample, sequenced in a study of blood T cell repertoires in COVID-19 (TCRdb year 2020). To prepare the library, the immunoSEQ multiplex PCR assay was applied. TCRdb retrieved this table from immuneACCESS and kept in-frame rearrangements only. Not all clones are present; in checked studies, unresolved V genes account for under half, and no reason is known for the remainder. This sample is represented by 80,000 or so clones; roughly four fifths of them were singletons. About 10% of the sample comes from the top ten. The sample consisted of peripheral blood. These receptors came from a man aged 55 to 69 with acute or convalescent COVID-19.

The chain has TRBV19 and TRBJ1-6; TRBD1 matches at 10 bases. The ends lost 6 bases at V and 4 bases at J; junction bases unmatched: 6. The CDR3 length is 16 residues. Looked up from germline, CDR1 is LNHDA and CDR2 is SQIVND (reference sequence). The CDR3 region is CASRPGQGIYNSPLHF. CDR3 coding DNA: TGTGCCAGTAGACCGGGACAGGGGATTTATAATTCACCCCTCCACTTT. Full variable domain (outside the CDR3, taken from reference TRBV19 and TRBJ1-6): DGGITQSPKYLFRKEGQNVTLSCEQNLNHDAMYWYRQDPGQGLRLIYYSQIVNDFQKGDIAEGYSVSREKKESFPLTVTSAQKNPTAFYLCASRPGQGIYNSPLHFGNGTRLTVT.

The chain combines TRBV7-8 with TRBJ2-6, with D hard to call. The CDR3 has 15 residues. Looked up from germline, CDR1 is SGHVS and CDR2 is FQNEAQ. V was trimmed by 1 base and J by 2 bases, leaving 6 bases between them. CDR3: CASSLVRPGANVLTF. DNA of the CDR3: TGTGCCAGCAGCTTAGTCAGGCCTGGGGCCAACGTCCTGACTTTC.

The V and J genes are TRBV7-9 and TRBJ2-7; 10 bases are a match to TRBD1. Germline V gene data show CDR1 as SEHNR and CDR2 as FQNEAQ (reference sequence). The CDR3 loop spans 15 amino acids. Losses at the gene ends were 5 bases for V and 4 bases for J; bases not matched to a gene: 8. The CDR3 region is CASSLRQGANYEQYF. The CDR3, as DNA: TGTGCCAGCAGCCTCAGACAGGGGGCGAATTACGAGCAGTACTTC.

This clone was recorded only once. The chain joins TRBV5-6 to TRBJ2-2; weak D call: TRBD1 (6 bases). V lost 0 bases and J lost 4, with 16 bases in between. CDR3 size: 17 residues. CDR1 is SGHDT and CDR2 is YYEEEE in the germline V gene. CDR3 protein: CASSLGVGRGTTGELFF. The CDR3 nucleotides read TGTGCCAGCAGCTTGGGGGTGGGCAGGGGAACCACCGGGGAGCTGTTTTTT.

This clone was detected only a few times. V usage is TRBV18 and J usage is TRBJ1-2, with TRBD1 as a possible D gene (5 bases). The CDR3 is made up of 13 amino acids. The germline gives CDR1 KGHSH, CDR2 LQKENI. The V gene lost 0 bases and the J gene lost 4 bases, with 6 bases spanning the gap. CDR3 bases: TGTGCCAGCTCACCACCAGGGGCCTATGGCTACACCTTC. Its translation: CASSPPGAYGYTF.

J is TRBJ2-7 and V is TRBV5-1; a weak D match, TRBD2 (5 bases). Germline-derived CDR1 and CDR2 are SGHRS and YFSETQ. V was pared by 4 bases and J by 0 bases, with 8 bases between. The CDR3 is 13 amino acids. The CDR3 DNA reads as TGCGCCAGCAGCACCACTAGCTCCTACGAGCAGTACTTC. Residues: CASSTTSSYEQYF.

The chain links TRBV12-5 to TRBJ2-3; D remains unclear. CDR1 LGHNT and CDR2 FRNRAP come from the germline V gene. The CDR3 is made up of 13 amino acids. V dropped 1 base and J dropped 4 bases, with 6 bases sitting between them. In nucleotides, the CDR3 is TGTGCTAGTGGTTTGGAGCCCCCAGATACGCAGTATTTT. Translation: CASGLEPPDTQYF. The full variable domain, completed using reference TRBV12-5 and TRBJ2-3, is DARVTQTPRHKVTEMGQEVTMRCQPILGHNTVFWYRQTMMQGLELLAYFRNRAPLDDSGMPKDRFSAEMPDATLATLKIQPSEPRDSAVYFCASGLEPPDTQYFGPGTRLTVL.

V usage is TRBV7-2 and J usage is TRBJ1-6; 8 bases are shared with TRBD1. Germline V gives CDR1 SGHTA, CDR2 FQGNSA. This CDR3 contains 14 residues. V trimming: 5 bases; J trimming: 7 bases; junction bases outside the gene matches: 4. CDR3 sequence (DNA): TGTGCCAGCAGCGATCGGACAGGGAATTCACCCCTCCACTTT. Its translation: CASSDRTGNSPLHF. The variable domain in full, completed from reference TRBV7-2 and TRBJ1-6, reads GAGVSQSPSNKVTEKGKDVELRCDPISGHTALYWYRQSLGQGLEFLIYFQGNSAPDKSGLPSDRFSAERTGGSVSTLTIQRTQQEDSAVYLCASSDRTGNSPLHFGNGTRLTVT.

The gene calls are TRBV28 and TRBJ2-5; TRBD1 is a possible D gene (6 bases). The germline CDR1 and CDR2 sequences are MDHEN and SYDVKM. The CDR3 has 13 residues. The germline V and J ends were trimmed by 5 bases and 4 bases, with 11 bases remaining between them. The CDR3 region is CASSLQGPETQYF. CDR3 nucleotides: TGTGCCAGCAGTCTTCAGGGGCCAGAGACCCAGTACTTC.